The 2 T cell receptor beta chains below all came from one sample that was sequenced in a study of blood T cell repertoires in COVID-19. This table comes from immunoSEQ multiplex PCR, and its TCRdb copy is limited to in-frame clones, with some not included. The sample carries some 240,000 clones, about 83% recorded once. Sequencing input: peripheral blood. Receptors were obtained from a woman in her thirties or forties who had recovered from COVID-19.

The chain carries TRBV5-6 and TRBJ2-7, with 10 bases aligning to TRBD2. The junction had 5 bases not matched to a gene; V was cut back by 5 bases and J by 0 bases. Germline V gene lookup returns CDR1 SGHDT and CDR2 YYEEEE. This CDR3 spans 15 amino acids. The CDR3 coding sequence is TGTGCCAGCAGAGGAGCGGGGGGGCTCTCCTACGAGCAGTACTTC. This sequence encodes CASRGAGGLSYEQYF.

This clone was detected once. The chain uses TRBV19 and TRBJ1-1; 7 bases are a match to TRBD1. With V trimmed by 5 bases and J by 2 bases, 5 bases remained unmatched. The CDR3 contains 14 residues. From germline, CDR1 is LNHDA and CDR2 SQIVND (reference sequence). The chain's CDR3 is CASSFPGGNTEAFF. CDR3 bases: TGTGCCAGTAGTTTCCCAGGGGGAAACACTGAAGCTTTCTTT.